These 17 T cell receptor beta chains came from one sample sequenced in a study of blood T cell repertoires in COVID-19. The repertoire was sequenced with immunoSEQ multiplex PCR; TCRdb's copy has only in-frame clones and lacks some. Among around 200,000 clones listed, around three quarters were seen once. Sequenced: peripheral blood. The receptors here all came from a woman between 70 and 85 years old with acute or convalescent COVID-19.

The rearrangement uses TRBV10-1 and TRBJ2-6; D is perhaps TRBD2 (5 bases). The CDR3 length is 17 residues. The V gene lost 8 bases and the J gene lost 3 bases, with 20 bases spanning the gap. CDR1 and CDR2 from the germline V gene are WNHNN and SYGVQD (reference sequence). The CDR3 nucleotides are TGCGCCAGCTTACGCCGGACGGGGTGTTATGGGGCCAACGTCCTGACTTTC. Amino acids: CASLRRTGCYGANVLTF.

The rearrangement uses TRBV29-1 and TRBJ1-2; TRBD1 might be the D (5 bases). The length of the CDR3 is 11 residues. Per the germline V gene, CDR1 is SQVTM and CDR2 is ANQGSEA. The V and J ends lost 7 bases and 4 bases respectively, with 10 bases between them. CDR3 nucleotide sequence: TGCAGCGCCAGCGGGGGCTATGGCTACACCTTC. Encoded protein: CSASGGYGYTF.

The chain's CDR3 is CASSAHPLRELFF. The CDR3 DNA follows: TGTGCCAGCAGTGCACATCCTCTTAGGGAGCTGTTTTTT. This rearrangement joins TRBV28 to TRBJ2-2; D not resolved. The germline V and J ends were trimmed by 5 bases and 9 bases, with 13 bases remaining between them. This CDR3 region has 13 residues. Germline V gene lookup returns CDR1 MDHEN and CDR2 SYDVKM.

This sequence joins TRBV11-3 and TRBJ2-2, with 7 bases that match TRBD2. This CDR3 contains 18 residues. Trimming removed 2 bases from V and 4 bases from J; junction bases left unmatched: 13. CDR1 and CDR2 from the germline V gene are SGHNT and YENEEA. As DNA, the CDR3 is TGTGCCAGCAGCTTAAACGGGGGTTCTAGCGGCCCCACCGGGGAGCTGTTTTTT. Translation: CASSLNGGSSGPTGELFF. Full variable domain (outside the CDR3, taken from reference TRBV11-3 and TRBJ2-2): EAGVVQSPRYKIIEKKQPVAFWCNPISGHNTLYWYLQNLGQGPELLIRYENEEAVDDSQLPKDRFSAERLKGVDSTLKIQPAELGDSAVYLCASSLNGGSSGPTGELFFGEGSRLTVL.

V is TRBV24-1 and J is TRBJ1-1, with TRBD1 matching 10 bases. This CDR3 is built from 15 residues. From germline, CDR1 is KGHDR and CDR2 SFDVKD. With 3 bases clipped from V and 3 bases from J, the junction kept 3 bases outside the gene matches. CDR3 nucleotides: TGTGCCACCAGTGATCCCGGACAGGGGGACACTGAAGCTTTCTTT. Its protein product is CATSDPGQGDTEAFF.

CDR3 in DNA: TGTGCCTCTACAGGGGGAAATCAGCCCCAGCATTTT. This sequence encodes CASTGGNQPQHF. V usage is TRBV2 and J usage is TRBJ1-5, with 8 bases fitting TRBD1. V shed 11 bases and J 4 bases; nucleotides not matched to a gene: 4. Germline V gene lookup returns CDR1 SNHLY and CDR2 FYNNEI. The CDR3 length is 12 residues.

The chain combines TRBV2 with TRBJ2-7; a possible D gene is TRBD1 (6 bases). Trimming cost V 4 bases and J 7 bases, with 14 bases left between them. Germline values: CDR1 SNHLY, CDR2 FYNNEI. The CDR3 is made up of 13 amino acids. The chain's CDR3 is CASSGLLRGEQYF. CDR3 nucleotide sequence: TGTGCCAGCAGTGGGTTACTTAGGGGGGAGCAGTACTTC.

This chain connects TRBV9 to TRBJ2-1, with TRBD1 identical over 7 bases. The ends lost 3 bases at V and 3 bases at J; junction bases unmatched: 3. Germline CDR1 and CDR2: SGDLS and YYNGEE. The CDR3 is 14 residues long. This CDR3 reads CASSGGQYYNEQFF. The CDR3 nucleotides are TGTGCCAGCAGCGGGGGACAGTACTACAATGAGCAGTTCTTC.

About this clone itself: Other DNA sequences from this sample encode an identical CDR3 as well. The chain employs TRBV7-9 and TRBJ2-7; 7 positions match TRBD1. The CDR3 extends over 13 amino acids. Losses at the gene ends were 4 bases for V and 3 bases for J; bases not matched to a gene: 3. Germline V gives CDR1 SEHNR, CDR2 FQNEAQ (reference sequence). The CDR3 region is CASSWGTDYEQYF. In nucleotides, the CDR3 is TGTGCCAGCAGCTGGGGGACAGACTACGAGCAGTACTTC.

This chain joins TRBV6-5 and TRBJ1-3; TRBD1 matches 8 bases. In germline, CDR1 is MNHEY, CDR2 SVGAGI. V lost 2 bases, J lost 0 bases, and 3 bases stayed unmatched. This CDR3 region has 16 residues. CDR3 DNA: TGTGCCAGCAGTTACATCGGGACAGGCTCTGGAAACACCATATATTTT. Amino acid sequence: CASSYIGTGSGNTIYF.

This clone was detected a few times. The chain combines TRBV2 with TRBJ2-1; TRBD2 aligns across 7 bases. The V segment lost 6 bases and the J segment 10 bases; nucleotides outside the gene matches: 9. The germline V gene has CDR1 SNHLY and CDR2 FYNNEI. CDR3 length equals 13 residues. Here the CDR3 DNA reads TGTGCCAGCAGCAGCGTTCTAGCGGCGGAGCAGTTCTTC. Protein: CASSSVLAAEQFF.

This clone was counted between two and nine times. This chain uses TRBV4-1 with TRBJ1-4; D ambiguous. The V end lost 4 bases, the J end lost 8 bases, and 11 bases lay between the germline ends. CDR3 length equals 13 residues. Germline CDR1 MGHRA, CDR2 YSYEKL. Written as DNA, the CDR3 is TGCGCCAGCAGCCGCCTCTTGGGCGAAAAACTGTTTTTT. Amino acid sequence: CASSRLLGEKLFF.

This clone was detected a few times. The gene calls are TRBV18 and TRBJ1-1; D may be TRBD1 (5 bases). Germline CDR1 KGHSH, CDR2 LQKENI. V lost 3 bases, J lost 3 bases, and 14 bases lay in between. This CDR3 spans 15 amino acids. The CDR3 bases are TGTGCCAGCTCACCCGCGGGGGGATGGGACACTGAAGCTTTCTTT. This translates into CASSPAGGWDTEAFF.

The rearrangement links TRBV5-8 to TRBJ2-5; 8 nucleotides agree with TRBD1. Germline values: CDR1 SGHTS, CDR2 YDEGEE. The length of the CDR3 is 14 residues. Trimming took 4 bases from V and 4 from J; bases not matched to a gene: 6. The chain's CDR3 is CASSLWDRRETQYF. CDR3 in DNA: TGTGCCAGCAGCCTTTGGGACAGGCGAGAGACCCAGTACTTC.

This clone was observed a few times. The chain is built from TRBV28 and TRBJ1-5; weak D call: TRBD1 (5 bases). Trimming stripped 2 bases from V and 7 bases from J, with 12 bases between. The CDR3 contains 14 residues. CDR1 is MDHEN and CDR2 is SYDVKM in the germline V gene. The CDR3, as DNA: TGTGCCAGCAGTTTACTGGCGGGGGGACAGCCCCAGCATTTT. Encoded protein: CASSLLAGGQPQHF.

V gene TRBV14 combines with J gene TRBJ2-1; no clear D. Germline CDR1 and CDR2: SGHDN and FVKESK. The V and J ends lost 5 bases and 2 bases respectively, with 7 bases between them. The CDR3 covers 13 residues. CDR3 in amino acids: CASSTSTYNEQFF. CDR3 DNA: TGTGCCAGCAGCACTTCTACCTACAATGAGCAGTTCTTC.

J is TRBJ2-5 and V is TRBV30; weak D call: TRBD2 (6 bases). The CDR3 sequence is 15 residues long. Germline-derived CDR1 and CDR2 are GTSNPN and SVGIG (reference sequence). Trimming stripped 2 bases from V and 2 bases from J, with 15 bases between. CDR3 protein: CAWSSLLALQETQYF. CDR3 in DNA: TGTGCCTGGAGTTCACTCCTAGCGCTGCAAGAGACCCAGTACTTC.